The rows below give T cell receptor beta chains drawn from one sample of a study of post-analysis software for immune sequencing data. TCRdb itself ran the PCR reads through MiXCR, one entry per CDR3 protein. The sample consists of around 710,000 distinct CDR3 sequences, around 46% of them appearing once. Sequenced input: blood. The receptors shown here come from a girl under 18 with multiple sclerosis. Each CDR3 is given with its conserved first and last residue. D genes are given only for firm matches. Clone size is stated in some rows and not others, as once, few, many or a class when expanded.

-	TRBV5-1	-	TRBJ2-3	TGCGCCAGCAGCCGGAATACCGGGACTACCCCAGGGGGAGATACGCAGTATTTT	CASSRNTGTTPGGDTQYF
-	TRBV29-1	few	TRBJ2-6	TGCAGCGTCCCTGCCCACGGGAGCTCTGGGGCCAACGTCCTGACTTTC	CSVPAHGSSGANVLTF
-	TRBV5-6	-	TRBJ2-5	TGTGCCAGCAGCTCAACCGCAGTCCGGACCCAGTACTTC	CASSSTAVRTQYF
-	TRBV28	few	TRBJ2-3	TGTGCCAGTCTCGAGGGGCTGTCAGATACGCAGTATTTT	CASLEGLSDTQYF
TRBD1	TRBV10-3	few	TRBJ1-2	TGTGCCATCAGTTTAGAGGACAGGGGCGGCTACACCTTC	CAISLEDRGGYTF
TRBD1	TRBV20-1	few	TRBJ1-2	TGCAGCGGGACCGACAGGGGGGGGCCCCTGAATTATGGCTACACCTTC	CSGTDRGGPLNYGYTF
-	TRBV5-5	-	TRBJ2-3	TGTGCCAGCAGCCTTCCCAAGGTGTCCACAGATACGCAGTATTTT	CASSLPKVSTDTQYF
TRBD2	TRBV28	-	TRBJ2-1	TGTGCCAGCAGTTTACCAATGTGGAAGCGGGATCCCTACAATGAGCAGTTCTTC	CASSLPMWKRDPYNEQFF
-	TRBV29-1	few	TRBJ2-1	TGCAGCGTTGGCAGGGGAGCTCCCAATGAGCAGTTCTTC	CSVGRGAPNEQFF
-	TRBV11-2	few	TRBJ2-7	TGTGCCAGCAGCTCCGGACAATCCGCTACCTACGAGCAGTACTTC	CASSSGQSATYEQYF
TRBD2	TRBV10-3	-	TRBJ2-3	TGTGCCATCAGCCGGGAGGGGGGTGACACAGATACGCAGTATTTT	CAISREGGDTDTQYF
TRBD2	TRBV19	few	TRBJ2-7	TGTGCCAGTAAGACTAGCGGTCTGGACTACGAGCAGTACTTC	CASKTSGLDYEQYF
-	TRBV9	few	TRBJ2-7	TGTGCCAGCAGCAACGGTCACGAGCAGTACTTC	CASSNGHEQYF
-	TRBV7-9	-	TRBJ2-7	TGTGCCAGCAGCGCCCCAAGGGGGACGAATGAGCAGTACTTC	CASSAPRGTNEQYF
TRBD1	TRBV10-1	few	TRBJ2-3	TGCGCCAGTCAAAAGAACAGGGGTGATACGCAGTATTTT	CASQKNRGDTQYF
TRBD2	TRBV20-1	-	TRBJ2-3	TGCAGTGCTAGAGATCAGGCGGGAGGGCACACAGACACGCAGTATTTT	CSARDQAGGHTDTQYF
-	TRBV16	-	TRBJ2-4	TGTGCCAGCAGCCAATGGGTCAGCTGGATCCTAGCCAAAAACATTCAGTACTTC	CASSQWVSWILAKNIQYF
TRBD2	TRBV7-2	-	TRBJ2-7	TGTGCCAGCAGCTTAGTTGGTGGACTAGCGGACTCCTACGAGCAGTACTTC	CASSLVGGLADSYEQYF